This T cell receptor (beta chain) was captured in a study of OX40 agonist ivuxolimab in advanced cancers. The repertoire was sequenced with immunoSEQ multiplex PCR; TCRdb's copy has only in-frame clones and lacks some. The sample includes 95,000 to 150,000 clones, roughly 93% of them seen just once. Germline CDR1 MDHEN, CDR2 SYDVKM. Trimming pared 6 bases from V and 9 bases from J, leaving 15 bases between. The CDR3 sequence is 13 residues long. The J gene is TRBJ2-1, the V gene TRBV28; D remains unclear. Sequenced here: CD4+ or CD8+ T cells sorted from blood, sampled in a trial of the OX40 agonist ivuxolimab. The source is an adult with an advanced solid tumor such as melanoma, head and neck, liver or kidney cancer. Written as DNA, the CDR3 is TGTGCCAGCAGCCCCCCGACCAACAGTGAGCAGTTCTTC. This encodes CASSPPTNSEQFF.